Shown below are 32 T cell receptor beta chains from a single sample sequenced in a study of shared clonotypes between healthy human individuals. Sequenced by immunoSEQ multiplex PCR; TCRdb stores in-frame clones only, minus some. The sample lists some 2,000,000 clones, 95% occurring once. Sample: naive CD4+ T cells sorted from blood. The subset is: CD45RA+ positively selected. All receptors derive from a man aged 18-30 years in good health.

The CDR3 loop is CASTTVSNQPQHF. CDR3 bases: TGCGCCAGCACAACAGTTAGCAATCAGCCCCAGCATTTT. The rearrangement uses TRBV10-2 and TRBJ1-5; D gene ambiguous. Germline V lookup: CDR1 WSHSY, CDR2 SAAADI. V shed 7 bases and J shed 0 bases, with 7 bases lying between them. The CDR3 runs 13 residues.

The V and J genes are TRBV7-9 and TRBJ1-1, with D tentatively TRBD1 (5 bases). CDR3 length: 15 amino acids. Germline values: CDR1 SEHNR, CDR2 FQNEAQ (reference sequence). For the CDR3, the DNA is TGTGCGGACCCTCCAGGGTACCCCATGAACACTGAAGCTTTCTTT. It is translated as CADPPGYPMNTEAFF.

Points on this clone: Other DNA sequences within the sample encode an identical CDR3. The CDR3 loop reads CASSPEGSNQPQHF. For the CDR3, the DNA is TGCGCCAGCAGCCCTGAGGGCAGTAATCAGCCCCAGCATTTT. The rearrangement uses TRBV5-1 and TRBJ1-5; D gene uncertain. V lost 4 bases to trimming and J lost 4 bases, with 12 bases between them. This CDR3 is built from 14 residues. CDR1 and CDR2 (germline): SGHRS, YFSETQ. The variable domain in full, with the rest retrieved from reference TRBV5-1 and TRBJ1-5, is KAGVTQTPRYLIKTRGQQVTLSCSPISGHRSVSWYQQTPGQGLQFLFEYFSETQRNKGNFPGRFSGRQFSNSRSEMNVSTLELGDSALYLCASSPEGSNQPQHFGDGTRLSIL.

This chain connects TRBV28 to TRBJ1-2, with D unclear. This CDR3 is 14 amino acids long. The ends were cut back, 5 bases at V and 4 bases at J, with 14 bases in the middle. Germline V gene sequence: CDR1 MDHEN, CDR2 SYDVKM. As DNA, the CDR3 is TGTGCCAGCAGTATTACCGGGCCGACCTATGGCTACACCTTC. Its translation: CASSITGPTYGYTF.

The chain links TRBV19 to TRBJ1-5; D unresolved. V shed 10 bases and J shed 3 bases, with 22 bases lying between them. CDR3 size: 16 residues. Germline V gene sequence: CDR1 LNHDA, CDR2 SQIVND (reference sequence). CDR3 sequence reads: CATVKPKGAHNQPQHF. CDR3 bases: TGTGCCACAGTAAAACCTAAGGGCGCTCACAATCAGCCCCAGCATTTT.

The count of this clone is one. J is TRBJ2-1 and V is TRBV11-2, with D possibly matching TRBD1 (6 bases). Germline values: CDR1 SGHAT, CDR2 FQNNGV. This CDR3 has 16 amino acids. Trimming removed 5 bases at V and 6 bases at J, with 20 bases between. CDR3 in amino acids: CASSPLGERGSNEQFF. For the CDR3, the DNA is TGTGCCAGCAGCCCCTTGGGGGAGAGGGGGAGCAATGAGCAGTTCTTC.

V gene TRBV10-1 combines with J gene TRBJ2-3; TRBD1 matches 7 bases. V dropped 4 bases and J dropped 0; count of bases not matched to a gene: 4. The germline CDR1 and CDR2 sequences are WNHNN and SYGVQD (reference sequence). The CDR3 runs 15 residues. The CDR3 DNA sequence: TGCGCCAGCAGTGGGACAGGTCGTAGCACAGATACGCAGTATTTT. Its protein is CASSGTGRSTDTQYF.

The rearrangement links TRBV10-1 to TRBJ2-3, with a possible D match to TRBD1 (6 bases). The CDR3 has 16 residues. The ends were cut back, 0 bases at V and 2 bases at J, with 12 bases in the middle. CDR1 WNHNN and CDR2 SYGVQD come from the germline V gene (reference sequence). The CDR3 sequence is CASSESSWDTTDTQYF. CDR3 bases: TGCGCCAGCAGTGAGTCTTCATGGGACACCACAGATACGCAGTATTTT.

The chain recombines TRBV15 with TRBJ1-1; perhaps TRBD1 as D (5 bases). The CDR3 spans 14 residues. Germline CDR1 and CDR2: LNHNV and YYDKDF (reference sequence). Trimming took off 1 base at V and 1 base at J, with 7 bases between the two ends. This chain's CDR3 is CATSRGGENTEAFF. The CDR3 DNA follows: TGTGCCACCAGCAGAGGAGGGGAGAACACTGAAGCTTTCTTT. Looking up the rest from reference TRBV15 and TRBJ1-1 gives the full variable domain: DAMVIQNPRYQVTQFGKPVTLSCSQTLNHNVMYWYQQKSSQAPKLLFHYYDKDFNNEADTPDNFQSRRPNTSFCFLDIRSPGLGDTAMYLCATSRGGENTEAFFGQGTRLTVV.

The CDR3, as DNA: TGCGCCAGCAGCTCCGGACTAGCGAACTACGAGCAGTACTTC. Translating gives CASSSGLANYEQYF. The rearrangement links TRBV5-1 to TRBJ2-7, with 9 bases aligning to TRBD2. With V trimmed by 3 bases and J by 3 bases, 4 bases remained unmatched. CDR3 length equals 14 residues. CDR1 and CDR2 (germline): SGHRS, YFSETQ.

In DNA, the CDR3 is TGTGCCAGCAGCTTAAAGGCCGCGACATACAATGAGCAGTTCTTC. It yields the protein CASSLKAATYNEQFF. The chain employs TRBV7-3 and TRBJ2-1; D gene unclear. Germline CDR1 and CDR2: SGHTA and FQGTGA. The CDR3 extends over 15 amino acids. V shed 1 base and J shed 4 bases, with 11 bases lying between them.

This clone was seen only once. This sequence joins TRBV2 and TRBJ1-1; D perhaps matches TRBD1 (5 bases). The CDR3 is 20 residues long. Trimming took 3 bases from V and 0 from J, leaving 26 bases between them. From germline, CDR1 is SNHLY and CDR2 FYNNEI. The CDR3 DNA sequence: TGTGCCAGCAGTGAGGCTTTTGGGGACCCCAGACCCTCTCTGAACACTGAAGCTTTCTTT. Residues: CASSEAFGDPRPSLNTEAFF.

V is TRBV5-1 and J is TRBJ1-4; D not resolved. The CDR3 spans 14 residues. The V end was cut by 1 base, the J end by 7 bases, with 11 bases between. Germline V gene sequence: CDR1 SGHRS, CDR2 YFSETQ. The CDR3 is CASSLLLGSEKLFF. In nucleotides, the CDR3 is TGCGCCAGCAGCTTGTTACTTGGGAGTGAAAAACTGTTTTTT. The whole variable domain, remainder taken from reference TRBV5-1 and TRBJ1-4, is KAGVTQTPRYLIKTRGQQVTLSCSPISGHRSVSWYQQTPGQGLQFLFEYFSETQRNKGNFPGRFSGRQFSNSRSEMNVSTLELGDSALYLCASSLLLGSEKLFFGSGTQLSVL.

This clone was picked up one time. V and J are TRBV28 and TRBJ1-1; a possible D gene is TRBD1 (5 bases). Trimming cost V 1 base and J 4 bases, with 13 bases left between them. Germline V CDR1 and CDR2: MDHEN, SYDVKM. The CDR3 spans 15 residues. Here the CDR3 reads CASSLLGGAGTEAFF. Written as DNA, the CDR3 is TGTGCCAGCAGTTTATTGGGAGGGGCCGGCACTGAAGCTTTCTTT.

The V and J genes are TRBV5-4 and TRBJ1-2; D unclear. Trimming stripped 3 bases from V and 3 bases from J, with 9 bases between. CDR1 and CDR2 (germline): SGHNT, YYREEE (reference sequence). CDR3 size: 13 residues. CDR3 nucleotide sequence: TGTGCCAGCAGCTATGAGGGTGACTATGGCTACACCTTC. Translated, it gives CASSYEGDYGYTF.

The CDR3 sequence is CASSYSLANSPLHF. The CDR3 DNA reads as TGTGCCAGCAGTTACTCGTTGGCTAATTCACCCCTCCACTTT. The chain combines TRBV6-6 with TRBJ1-6; D not resolved. This CDR3 has 14 amino acids. CDR1 and CDR2 (germline): MNHNY, SVGAGI (reference sequence). Trimming removed 0 bases from V and 6 bases from J, with 6 bases in between.

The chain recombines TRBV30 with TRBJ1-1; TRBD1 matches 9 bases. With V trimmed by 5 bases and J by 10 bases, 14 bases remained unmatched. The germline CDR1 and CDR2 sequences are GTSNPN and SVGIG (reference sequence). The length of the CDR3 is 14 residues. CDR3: CAWGPGQGAVGAFF. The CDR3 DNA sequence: TGTGCCTGGGGACCGGGACAGGGAGCCGTGGGAGCTTTCTTT.

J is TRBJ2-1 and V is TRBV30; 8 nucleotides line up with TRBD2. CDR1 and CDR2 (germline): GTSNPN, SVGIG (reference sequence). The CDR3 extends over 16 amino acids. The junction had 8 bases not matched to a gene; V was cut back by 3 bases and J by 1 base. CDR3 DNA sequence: TGTGCCTGGAGAAGTGGAGCGGGGGCGTCCTACAATGAGCAGTTCTTC. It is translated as CAWRSGAGASYNEQFF.

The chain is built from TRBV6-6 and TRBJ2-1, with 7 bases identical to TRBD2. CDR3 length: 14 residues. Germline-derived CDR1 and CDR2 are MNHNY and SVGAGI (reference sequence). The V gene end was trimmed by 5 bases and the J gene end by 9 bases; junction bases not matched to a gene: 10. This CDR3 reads CASSLGGSSGEQFF. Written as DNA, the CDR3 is TGTGCCAGCAGTCTGGGGGGGTCTAGCGGTGAGCAGTTCTTC.

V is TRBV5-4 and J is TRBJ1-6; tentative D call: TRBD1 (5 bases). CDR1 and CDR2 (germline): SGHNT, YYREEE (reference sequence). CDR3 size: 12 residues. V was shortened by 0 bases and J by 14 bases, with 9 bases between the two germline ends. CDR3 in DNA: TGTGCCAGCAGCTTGGAGGGGCGGGCCCTCCACTTT. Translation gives CASSLEGRALHF.

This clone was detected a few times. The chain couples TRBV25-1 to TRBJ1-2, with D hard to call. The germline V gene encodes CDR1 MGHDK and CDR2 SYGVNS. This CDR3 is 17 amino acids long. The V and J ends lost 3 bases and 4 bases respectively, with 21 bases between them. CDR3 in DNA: TGTGCCAGCAGTGACCTCCCGGGTGATGGGCCAGGCTATGGCTACACCTTC. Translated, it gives CASSDLPGDGPGYGYTF.

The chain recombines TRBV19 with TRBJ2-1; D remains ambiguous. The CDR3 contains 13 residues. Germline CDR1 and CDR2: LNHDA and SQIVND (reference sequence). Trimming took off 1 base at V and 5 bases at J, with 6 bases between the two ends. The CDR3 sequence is CASSIGPNNEQFF. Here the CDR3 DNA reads TGTGCCAGTAGTATAGGCCCGAACAATGAGCAGTTCTTC.

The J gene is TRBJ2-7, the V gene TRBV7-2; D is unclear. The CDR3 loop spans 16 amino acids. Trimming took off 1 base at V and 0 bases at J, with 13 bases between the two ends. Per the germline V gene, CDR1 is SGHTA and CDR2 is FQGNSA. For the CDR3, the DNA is TGTGCCAGCAGCTTAGTTGACGGTTCTTCCTCCTACGAGCAGTACTTC. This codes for CASSLVDGSSSYEQYF.

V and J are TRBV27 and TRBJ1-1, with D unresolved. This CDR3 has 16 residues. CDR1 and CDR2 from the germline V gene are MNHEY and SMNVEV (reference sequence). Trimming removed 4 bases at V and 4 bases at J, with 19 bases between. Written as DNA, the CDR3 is TGTGCCAGCAGTTGGTTGGAGGCCTCCATGGGCACTGAAGCTTTCTTT. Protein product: CASSWLEASMGTEAFF.

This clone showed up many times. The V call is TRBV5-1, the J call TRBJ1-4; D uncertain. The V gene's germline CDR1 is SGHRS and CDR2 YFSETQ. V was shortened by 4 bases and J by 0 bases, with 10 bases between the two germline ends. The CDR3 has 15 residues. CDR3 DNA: TGCGCCAGCAGCGCGACCGGGTCAACTAATGAAAAACTGTTTTTT. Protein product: CASSATGSTNEKLFF. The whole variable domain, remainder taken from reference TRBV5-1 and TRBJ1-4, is KAGVTQTPRYLIKTRGQQVTLSCSPISGHRSVSWYQQTPGQGLQFLFEYFSETQRNKGNFPGRFSGRQFSNSRSEMNVSTLELGDSALYLCASSATGSTNEKLFFGSGTQLSVL.

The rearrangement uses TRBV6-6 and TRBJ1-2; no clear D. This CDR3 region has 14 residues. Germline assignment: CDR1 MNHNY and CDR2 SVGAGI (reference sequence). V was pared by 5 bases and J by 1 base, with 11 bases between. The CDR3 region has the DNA TGTGCCAGCAGTCGGGTTGGGAATAACTATGGCTACACCTTC. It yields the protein CASSRVGNNYGYTF.

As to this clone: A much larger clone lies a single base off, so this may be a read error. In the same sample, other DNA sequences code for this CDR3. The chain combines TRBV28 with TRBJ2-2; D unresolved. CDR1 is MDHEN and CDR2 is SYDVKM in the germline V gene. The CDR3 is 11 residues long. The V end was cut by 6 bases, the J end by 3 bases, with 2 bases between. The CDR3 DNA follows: TGTGCCAGCAGCCACACCGGGGAGCTGTTTTTT. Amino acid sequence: CASSHTGELFF.

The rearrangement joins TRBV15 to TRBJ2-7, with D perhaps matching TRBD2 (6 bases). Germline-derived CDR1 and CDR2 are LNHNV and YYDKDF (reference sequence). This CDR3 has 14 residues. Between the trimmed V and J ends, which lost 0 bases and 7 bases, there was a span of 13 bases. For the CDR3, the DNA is TGTGCCACCAGCAGAGAAGTCACCGGGACTGAGCAGTACTTC. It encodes CATSREVTGTEQYF. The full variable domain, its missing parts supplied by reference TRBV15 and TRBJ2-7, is DAMVIQNPRYQVTQFGKPVTLSCSQTLNHNVMYWYQQKSSQAPKLLFHYYDKDFNNEADTPDNFQSRRPNTSFCFLDIRSPGLGDTAMYLCATSREVTGTEQYFGPGTRLTVT.

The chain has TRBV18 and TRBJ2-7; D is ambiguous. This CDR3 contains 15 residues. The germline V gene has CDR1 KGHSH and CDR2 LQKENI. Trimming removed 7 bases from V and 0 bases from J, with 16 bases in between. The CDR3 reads CASFTRLGFSYEQYF. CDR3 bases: TGTGCCAGCTTCACCAGGCTGGGATTCTCCTACGAGCAGTACTTC.

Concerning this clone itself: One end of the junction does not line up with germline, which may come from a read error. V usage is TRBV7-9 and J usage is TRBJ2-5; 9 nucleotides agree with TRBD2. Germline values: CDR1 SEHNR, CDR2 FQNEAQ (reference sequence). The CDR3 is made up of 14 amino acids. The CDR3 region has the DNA TGTGCCAGCAGCGTAGCGGGGGCCCAAGAGACCCAGTACTTC. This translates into CASSVAGAQETQYF.

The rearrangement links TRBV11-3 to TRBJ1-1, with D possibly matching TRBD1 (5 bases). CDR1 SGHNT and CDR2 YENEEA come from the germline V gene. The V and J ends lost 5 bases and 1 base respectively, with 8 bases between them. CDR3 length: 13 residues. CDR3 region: CASSPRGNTEAFF. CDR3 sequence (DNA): TGTGCCAGCAGCCCGAGGGGGAACACTGAAGCTTTCTTT. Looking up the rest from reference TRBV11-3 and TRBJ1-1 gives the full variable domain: EAGVVQSPRYKIIEKKQPVAFWCNPISGHNTLYWYLQNLGQGPELLIRYENEEAVDDSQLPKDRFSAERLKGVDSTLKIQPAELGDSAVYLCASSPRGNTEAFFGQGTRLTVV.

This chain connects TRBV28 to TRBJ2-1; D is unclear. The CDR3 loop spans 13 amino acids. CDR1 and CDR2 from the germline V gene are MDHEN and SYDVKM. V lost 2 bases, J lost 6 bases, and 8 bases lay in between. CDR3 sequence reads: CASSLNLVNEQFF. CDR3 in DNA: TGTGCCAGCAGTTTAAATCTAGTCAATGAGCAGTTCTTC.